The rows below give T cell receptor beta chains drawn from one sample of a study of CD8+CD57+ T cells in acquired aplastic anemia. TCRdb passed the reads through MiXCR, listing each CDR3 protein once. The table includes about 190,000 distinct CDR3 sequences, approximately 50% detected once. Specimen: sorted CD4+, CD8+, or CD8+CD57+ T cells (not recorded which) from PBMCs. The receptors here all came from a human donor with aplastic anemia. CDR3s include the opening cysteine and the closing phenylalanine or tryptophan. The D gene is left open where the match is weak. A clone size is listed for some rows: how often the clone was seen (once, few, many), or a class if it is expanded.

J | D | size | V | CDR3 | DNA
TRBJ2-7 | - | many | TRBV10-3 | CAISESPREPYEQYF | TGTGCCATCAGTGAGTCCCCCAGGGAGCCCTACGAGCAGTACTTC
TRBJ1-1 | - | few | TRBV27 | CASSFLVANTEAFF | TGTGCCAGCAGTTTCCTGGTCGCTAACACTGAAGCTTTCTTT
TRBJ2-3 | - | - | TRBV2 | CASSHREVVTDTQYF | TGTGCCAGCAGCCACAGGGAGGTCGTCACAGATACGCAGTATTTT
TRBJ2-2 | - | - | TRBV25-1 | CASSESGLPQETQYFGELFF | -
TRBJ1-1 | - | many | TRBV24-1 | CATSRGGATEAFF | TGTGCCACCTCGCGAGGAGGGGCCACTGAAGCTTTCTTT
TRBJ2-3 | TRBD2 | - | TRBV25-1 | CASEEVGLVTDTQYF | TGTGCCAGCGAGGAGGTGGGACTAGTCACAGATACGCAGTATTTT
TRBJ2-7 | TRBD2 | - | TRBV5-1 | CASSPLSGSSIYEQYF | TGCGCCAGCAGCCCCCTGAGCGGGAGTAGTATCTACGAGCAGTACTTC
TRBJ2-7 | TRBD2 | many | TRBV20-1 | CSARGGQHKRELRIYEQYF | TGCAGTGCCCGGGGAGGGCAACACAAGCGGGAGCTCCGTATCTACGAGCAGTACTTC
TRBJ2-2 | - | many | TRBV7-2 | CASRGPANTGELFF | TGTGCCAGCAGGGGACCAGCGAACACCGGGGAGCTGTTTTTT
TRBJ2-1 | - | many | TRBV10-1 | CASSESRGEGSYNEQFF | TGCGCCAGCAGTGAGTCCAGAGGGGAAGGATCCTACAATGAGCAGTTCTTC
TRBJ2-5 | - | - | TRBV2 | CASSARERATQYF | TGTGCCAGCAGTGCCCGAGAAAGGGCGACCCAGTACTTC
TRBJ2-3 | TRBD1 | once | TRBV4-1 | CASSQIQGASTDTQYF | TGCGCCAGCAGCCAAATACAGGGGGCTAGCACAGATACGCAGTATTTT
TRBJ2-7 | TRBD1 | - | TRBV11-3 | CASSSGTGVLYEQYF | TGTGCCAGCAGCTCCGGGACAGGGGTTTTGTACGAGCAGTACTTC
TRBJ1-2 | TRBD1 | - | TRBV24-1 | CATSDPRDRRGGYTF | TGTGCCACCAGTGACCCCCGGGACAGGAGAGGTGGCTACACCTTC
TRBJ1-3 | - | - | TRBV7-2 | CASSAANSGNTIYF | TGTGCCAGCAGCGCGGCGAACTCTGGAAACACCATATATTTT
TRBJ2-5 | TRBD1 | - | TRBV10-3 | CAINQDRGETQYF | TGTGCCATCAACCAAGACAGGGGGGAGACCCAGTACTTC
TRBJ1-1 | - | once | TRBV29-1 | CSVEDRMDVVGTEAFF | TGCAGCGTTGAAGATCGCATGGACGTCGTGGGAACTGAAGCTTTCTTT
TRBJ1-1 | - | - | TRBV11-2 | CASSLEIWGGVNTEAFF | TGTGCCAGCAGCTTAGAAATATGGGGAGGGGTGAACACTGAAGCTTTCTTT
TRBJ2-7 | TRBD1 | - | TRBV2 | CAGGQGAKEQYF | TGTGCAGGGGGGCAGGGGGCGAAAGAGCAGTACTTC
TRBJ2-7 | - | once | TRBV25-1 | CASSASGEQYF | TGTGCCAGCAGTGCCTCGGGCGAGCAGTACTTC
TRBJ1-2 | - | many | TRBV15 | CATSRLGRLYGYTF | TGTGCCACCAGCAGGCTAGGGAGACTCTATGGCTACACCTTC